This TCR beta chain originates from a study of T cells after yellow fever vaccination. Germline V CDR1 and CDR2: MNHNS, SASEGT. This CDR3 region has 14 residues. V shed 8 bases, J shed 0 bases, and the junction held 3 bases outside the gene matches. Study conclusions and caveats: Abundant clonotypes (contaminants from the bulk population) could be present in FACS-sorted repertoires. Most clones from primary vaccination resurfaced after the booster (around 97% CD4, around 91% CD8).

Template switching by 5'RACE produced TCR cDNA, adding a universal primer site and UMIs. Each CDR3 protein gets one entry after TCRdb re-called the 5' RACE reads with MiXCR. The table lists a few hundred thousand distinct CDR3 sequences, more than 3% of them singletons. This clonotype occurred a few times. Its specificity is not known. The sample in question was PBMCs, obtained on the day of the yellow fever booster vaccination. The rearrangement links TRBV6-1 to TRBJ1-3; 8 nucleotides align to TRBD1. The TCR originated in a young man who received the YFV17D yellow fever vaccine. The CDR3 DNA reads TGTGCCAGCGGGGGACAGGTCTCTGGAAACACCATATATTTT. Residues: CASGGQVSGNTIYF.